This T cell receptor (beta chain) was retrieved from a study of blood T cells in healthy people across ages. Background on the study: T cells yielded about one barcoded beta molecule per two cells through template switching. General study results and limits: Age showed a roughly linear inverse relationship with TCR beta diversity per million T cells. Long-lived and aged donors differed, with more naive CD4+ cells and higher diversity in the long-lived.

Sample-barcoded 5' priming and a J-beta primer mix drove a second PCR of 7 to 11 cycles. A template-switch adaptor containing 12 random nucleotides labeled each cDNA molecule. TCRdb analysed the 5' RACE reads with MiXCR anew, one entry per CDR3 protein. The data show about 720,000 distinct CDR3 sequences, with 20% to 25% seen just once and about 22% held by the top ten. The V gene lost 5 bases and the J gene lost 9 bases, with 10 bases spanning the gap. The CDR3 is made up of 11 amino acids. Germline loops: CDR1 SEHNR, CDR2 FQNEAQ (reference sequence). Comments on this clonotype: The antigen remains undetermined.

This chain joins TRBV7-9 and TRBJ1-1; no definite D call. The sequence was collected from a man between 65 and 85 years old in good health. Sequenced material: blood. CDR3 residues: CASSPNPQAFF. CDR3 nucleotide sequence: TGTGCCAGCAGCCCAAACCCGCAAGCTTTCTTT.